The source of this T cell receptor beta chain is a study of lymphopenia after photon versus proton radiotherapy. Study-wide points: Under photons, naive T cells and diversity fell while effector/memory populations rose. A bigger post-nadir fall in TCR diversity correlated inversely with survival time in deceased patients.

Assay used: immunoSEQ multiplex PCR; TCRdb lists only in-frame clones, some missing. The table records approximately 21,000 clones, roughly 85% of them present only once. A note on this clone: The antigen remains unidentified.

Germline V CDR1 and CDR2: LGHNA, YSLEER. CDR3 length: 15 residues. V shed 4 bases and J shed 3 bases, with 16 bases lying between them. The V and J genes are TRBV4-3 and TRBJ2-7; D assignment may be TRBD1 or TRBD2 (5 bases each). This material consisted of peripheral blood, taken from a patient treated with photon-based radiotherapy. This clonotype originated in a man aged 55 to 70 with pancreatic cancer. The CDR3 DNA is TGCGCCAGCAGCCCCACCCGGGACCAGTACTACGAGCAGTACTTC. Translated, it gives CASSPTRDQYYEQYF.